The present TCR beta chain was sequenced within a study of vaccination effects on CD4 cells after COVID-19. Across the study: Sequencing was preceded by expansion of antigen-specific CD4+ T cells with viral peptide pools in the ViraFEST assay.

In regard to this clone: The target antigen is unknown.

In germline, CDR1 is SGHRS, CDR2 YFSETQ. This CDR3 region has 15 residues. V gave up 4 bases and J gave up 7 bases; unmatched junction bases: 11. Assay used: immunoSEQ multiplex PCR; TCRdb lists only in-frame clones, some missing. This table has 30,000 to 35,000 clones, around 74% appearing once. A roughly 11-day culture period preceded the isolation of CD4+ T cells. All participants had two doses of either the BNT162b2 or mRNA-1273 vaccine. This rearrangement joins TRBV5-1 to TRBJ1-2; 9 bases align to TRBD1. This clonotype originated in a human donor who received a COVID-19 vaccine. The source was CD4+ T cells from PBMCs cultured without peptide, collected after COVID-19 vaccination. DNA of the CDR3: TGCGCCAGCAGCCGAAGCGGGACAGGGAGTGGTGGCTACACCTTC. Translated: CASSRSGTGSGGYTF.